This T cell receptor (beta chain) was identified in a study of cytotoxic CD8 clonotypes in ibrutinib-treated CLL. V lost 0 bases to trimming and J lost 3 bases, with 6 bases between them. This CDR3 has 14 amino acids. Germline CDR1 is LGHNA and CDR2 is YSLEER. Using immunoSEQ multiplex PCR, the repertoire was profiled, and TCRdb retains in-frame clones only, with some absent. In the table there are about 140,000 clones, approximately 80% of which are singletons. The gene calls are TRBV4-3 and TRBJ2-1; D gene unclear. Sample: PBMCs, taken after 12 months of ibrutinib treatment. This receptor was taken from a human donor with chronic lymphocytic leukemia. The CDR3 spells CASSQELLYNEQFF. Here the CDR3 DNA reads TGCGCCAGCAGCCAAGAACTCCTCTACAATGAGCAGTTCTTC.